This passage covers 20 T cell receptor beta chains from one sample sequenced in a study of cytomegalovirus exposure and HLA in healthy donors. This table comes from immunoSEQ multiplex PCR, and its TCRdb copy is limited to in-frame clones, with some not included. The repertoire holds some 150,000 clones, roughly 87% seen once, with 3.5% to 5% in the top ten. Sequencing input: PBMCs. The receptor set was obtained from a man between 18 and 35 years old in good health and CMV-seropositive.

This chain connects TRBV6-1 to TRBJ2-7, with 15 bases matching TRBD2. This CDR3 region has 18 residues. V dropped 4 bases and J dropped 1; count of bases not matched to a gene: 8. Per the germline V gene, CDR1 is MNHNS and CDR2 is SASEGT. The DNA of the CDR3 is TGTGCCAGCAGTGGTGGGACTAGCGGGGGGACTTATTCCTACGAGCAGTACTTC. Protein product: CASSGGTSGGTYSYEQYF.

CDR3 nucleotide sequence: TGCGCCAGCAGCAAGAGACAGGAAGGTGATGAAAAACTGTTTTTT. It encodes CASSKRQEGDEKLFF. The V gene is TRBV5-1, the J gene TRBJ1-4, with D maybe TRBD1 (6 bases). The V and J ends lost 4 bases and 6 bases respectively, with 16 bases between them. The CDR3 contains 15 residues. The germline gives CDR1 SGHRS, CDR2 YFSETQ.

The V gene is TRBV6-1, the J gene TRBJ1-5; 7 nucleotides match TRBD1. J gave up 6 bases and V 4 bases, and 9 bases lay outside the gene matches. CDR1 is MNHNS, CDR2 SASEGT, per germline. CDR3 length: 15 amino acids. Written as DNA, the CDR3 is TGTGCCAGCAGTGCAACAGGGGATGGTAGTCAGCCCCAGCATTTT. As protein: CASSATGDGSQPQHF.

V usage is TRBV6-5 and J usage is TRBJ1-2; D perhaps matches TRBD1 (5 bases). This CDR3 contains 13 residues. The V end lost 7 bases, the J end lost 2 bases, and 11 bases lay between the germline ends. In germline, CDR1 is MNHEY, CDR2 SVGAGI. The CDR3 loop is CASTPHRNYGYTF. The CDR3 coding sequence is TGTGCCAGCACCCCCCACAGGAACTATGGCTACACCTTC.

The chain joins TRBV5-1 to TRBJ1-3; 9 bases are a match to TRBD1. V was pared by 2 bases and J by 3 bases, with 3 bases of the junction left unmatched. In germline, CDR1 is SGHRS, CDR2 YFSETQ. This CDR3 has 15 residues. The CDR3 DNA is TGCGCCAGCAGCTTAAAGGGACAGGGTGGAAACACCATATATTTT. Its protein product is CASSLKGQGGNTIYF. The full variable domain, its missing parts supplied by reference TRBV5-1 and TRBJ1-3, is KAGVTQTPRYLIKTRGQQVTLSCSPISGHRSVSWYQQTPGQGLQFLFEYFSETQRNKGNFPGRFSGRQFSNSRSEMNVSTLELGDSALYLCASSLKGQGGNTIYFGEGSWLTVV.

CDR3: CASSERGSRGIFSTDTQYF. The CDR3, as DNA: TGTGCCAGCAGTGAACGGGGTAGCAGGGGTATCTTTAGCACAGATACGCAGTATTTT. This chain connects TRBV6-1 to TRBJ2-3; TRBD1 might be the D (6 bases). Trimming removed 2 bases from V and 0 bases from J, with 21 bases in between. The germline V gene encodes CDR1 MNHNS and CDR2 SASEGT. The CDR3 is made up of 19 amino acids.

The V and J genes are TRBV6-1 and TRBJ2-7, with 9 bases matching TRBD2. CDR1 and CDR2 (germline): MNHNS, SASEGT. CDR3 length equals 14 residues. Germline trimming cut 7 bases from V and 3 bases from J; bases unmatched to any gene: 7. CDR3 sequence: CASNLAGEYYEQYF. The CDR3 nucleotides are TGTGCCAGCAACTTAGCGGGAGAGTACTACGAGCAGTACTTC.

The chain couples TRBV6-1 to TRBJ2-3; D unresolved. Germline-derived CDR1 and CDR2 are MNHNS and SASEGT. The CDR3 covers 10 residues. Deletions cut 6 bases from V and 6 bases from J, with 4 bases between. Here the CDR3 reads CASREDTQYF. The CDR3 DNA reads TGTGCCAGCAGGGAGGATACGCAGTATTTT.

This clone was counted a single time. DNA for the CDR3: TGTGCCAGCAGTGACAGGGCAGTTGGCAATGAGCAGTTCTTC. Amino acids: CASSDRAVGNEQFF. The chain recombines TRBV2 with TRBJ2-1; possibly TRBD1 for D (5 bases). CDR1 and CDR2 from the germline V gene are SNHLY and FYNNEI. The CDR3 contains 14 residues. V dropped 3 bases and J dropped 6 bases, with 12 bases sitting between them.

This clone was counted between two and nine times. The chain combines TRBV4-1 with TRBJ2-3; TRBD2 matches at 9 bases. V shed 0 bases, J shed 6 bases, and the junction held 4 bases outside the gene matches. This CDR3 spans 15 amino acids. Germline CDR1 and CDR2: MGHRA and YSYEKL. The CDR3 region is CASSQDRGGADTQYF. Written as DNA, the CDR3 is TGCGCCAGCAGCCAAGATCGCGGGGGGGCCGATACGCAGTATTTT.

The rearrangement uses TRBV5-1 and TRBJ2-1, with TRBD2 matching over 7 bases. The V gene end was trimmed by 4 bases and the J gene end by 7 bases; junction bases not matched to a gene: 8. In germline, CDR1 is SGHRS, CDR2 YFSETQ. This CDR3 is built from 14 residues. This chain's CDR3 is CASSARSSGNEQFF. CDR3 coding DNA: TGCGCCAGCAGCGCTCGATCTAGCGGTAATGAGCAGTTCTTC.

This chain uses TRBV2 with TRBJ1-6; 7 nucleotides line up with TRBD1. The germline V gene has CDR1 SNHLY and CDR2 FYNNEI. After removal of 3 bases from V and 6 bases from J, the junction contained 2 bases not matched to a gene. The CDR3 contains 14 residues. The CDR3 here is CASSDGTANSPLHF. Written as DNA, the CDR3 is TGTGCCAGCAGTGATGGGACAGCTAATTCACCCCTCCACTTT.

In its sample, this clone was seen a few times. CDR3: CASRNSRGEQYF. The CDR3 DNA sequence: TGTGCCAGCAGGAACAGTCGGGGCGAGCAGTACTTC. The chain couples TRBV6-1 to TRBJ2-7; possibly TRBD2 for D (5 bases). The CDR3 has 12 amino acids. Germline V gene lookup returns CDR1 MNHNS and CDR2 SASEGT. The V end was cut by 6 bases, the J end by 6 bases, with 12 bases between.

This chain connects TRBV6-1 to TRBJ2-7; 12 positions agree with TRBD1. The CDR3 is 16 amino acids. Germline trimming cut 1 base from V and 7 bases from J; bases unmatched to any gene: 8. The germline CDR1 and CDR2 sequences are MNHNS and SASEGT. The CDR3 DNA reads as TGTGCCAGCAGTGAAGGGGGACAGGGGGCGTTGGGAGAGCAGTACTTC. Its protein product is CASSEGGQGALGEQYF.

The chain recombines TRBV6-1 with TRBJ2-7; D not certain. Germline V lookup: CDR1 MNHNS, CDR2 SASEGT. This CDR3 has 15 amino acids. V was pared by 0 bases and J by 3 bases, with 12 bases between. The CDR3 region is CASSEAARILYEQYF. Written as DNA, the CDR3 is TGTGCCAGCAGTGAAGCAGCTCGCATCCTCTACGAGCAGTACTTC.

This clone showed up just a few times. This chain links TRBV21-1 with TRBJ1-2; whether TRBD1, the table's D call, matches the DNA was not checked. TRBV21-1 is recorded as a pseudogene. This CDR3 comprises 16 residues. CDR3 region: CASMILQAGGNYGYTF. The CDR3 nucleotides read TGTGCCAGCATGATATTACAGGCAGGGGGCAACTATGGCTACACCTTC.

The rearrangement joins TRBV30 to TRBJ1-2, with D uncertain. Per germline, CDR1 GTSNPN and CDR2 SVGIG (reference sequence). The CDR3 covers 11 residues. V lost 2 bases, J lost 8 bases, and 9 bases lay in between. CDR3 sequence (DNA): TGTGCCTGGAGTTTTGGCCGAGGCTACACCTTC. It codes for CAWSFGRGYTF.

This clone was observed once. The J gene is TRBJ2-1, the V gene TRBV11-2; D not resolved. Between the trimmed V and J ends, which lost 10 bases and 8 bases, there was a span of 15 bases. Germline V gives CDR1 SGHAT, CDR2 FQNNGV. This CDR3 is 12 amino acids long. The CDR3 DNA follows: TGTGCCACCCAGGCCCTGGGCTATGAGCAGTTCTTC. Translated, it gives CATQALGYEQFF. The full variable domain, with the rest looked up from reference TRBV11-2 and TRBJ2-1, is EAGVAQSPRYKIIEKRQSVAFWCNPISGHATLYWYQQILGQGPKLLIQFQNNGVVDDSQLPKDRFSAERLKGVDSTLKIQPAKLEDSAVYLCATQALGYEQFFGPGTRLTVL.

The rearrangement links TRBV6-1 to TRBJ2-3; 9 bases fit TRBD1. Germline trimming cut 6 bases from V and 4 bases from J; bases unmatched to any gene: 8. The CDR3 contains 15 residues. Germline V CDR1 and CDR2: MNHNS, SASEGT. In DNA, the CDR3 is TGTGCCAGCAGGGATTACAGGGGGCGGGCAGATACGCAGTATTTT. Amino acids: CASRDYRGRADTQYF.

The chain carries TRBV7-9 and TRBJ2-2; 7 bases are shared with TRBD2. Germline V gene sequence: CDR1 SEHNR, CDR2 FQNEAQ (reference sequence). Trimming removed 5 bases from V and 2 bases from J; junction bases left unmatched: 5. The CDR3 runs to 15 residues. In DNA, the CDR3 is TGTGCCAGCAGCCAAAGCGGGGCCAACACCGGGGAGCTGTTTTTT. Its protein product is CASSQSGANTGELFF. The full variable domain, completed using reference TRBV7-9 and TRBJ2-2, is DTGVSQNPRHKITKRGQNVTFRCDPISEHNRLYWYRQTLGQGPEFLTYFQNEAQLEKSRLLSDRFSAERPKGSFSTLEIQRTEQGDSAMYLCASSQSGANTGELFFGEGSRLTVL.